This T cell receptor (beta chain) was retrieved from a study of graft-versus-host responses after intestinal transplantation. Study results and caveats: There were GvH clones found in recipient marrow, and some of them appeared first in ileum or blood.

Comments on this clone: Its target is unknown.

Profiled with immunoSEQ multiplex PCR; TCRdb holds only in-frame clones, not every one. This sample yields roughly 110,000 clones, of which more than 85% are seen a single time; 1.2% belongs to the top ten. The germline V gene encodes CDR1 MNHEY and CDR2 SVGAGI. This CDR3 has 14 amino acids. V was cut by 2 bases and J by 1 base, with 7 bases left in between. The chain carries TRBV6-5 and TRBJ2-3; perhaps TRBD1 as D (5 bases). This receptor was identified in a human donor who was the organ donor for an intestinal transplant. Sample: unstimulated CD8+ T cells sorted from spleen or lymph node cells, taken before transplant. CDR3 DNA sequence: TGTGCCAGCAGTTACGGGGCAGGCACAGATACGCAGTATTTT. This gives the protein CASSYGAGTDTQYF.